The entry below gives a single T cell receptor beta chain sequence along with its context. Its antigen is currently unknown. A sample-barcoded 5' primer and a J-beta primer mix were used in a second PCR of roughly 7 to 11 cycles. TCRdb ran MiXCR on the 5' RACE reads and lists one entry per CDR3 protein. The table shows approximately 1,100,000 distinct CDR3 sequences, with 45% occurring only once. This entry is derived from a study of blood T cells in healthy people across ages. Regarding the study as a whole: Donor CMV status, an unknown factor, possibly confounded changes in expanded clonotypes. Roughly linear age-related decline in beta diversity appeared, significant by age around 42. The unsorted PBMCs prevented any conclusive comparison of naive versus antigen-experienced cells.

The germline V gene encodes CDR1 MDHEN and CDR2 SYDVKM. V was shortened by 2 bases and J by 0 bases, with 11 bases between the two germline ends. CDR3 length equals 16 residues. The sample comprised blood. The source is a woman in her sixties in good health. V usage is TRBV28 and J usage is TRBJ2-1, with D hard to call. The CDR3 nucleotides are TGTGCCAGCAGTTTACCCAGAATTTCCTCCTACAATGAGCAGTTCTTC. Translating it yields CASSLPRISSYNEQFF.